The rows below give T cell receptor beta chains drawn from one sample of a study of CD8 T cells in ankylosing spondylitis. TCRdb re-analysed the 5' RACE reads in MiXCR, keeping a single row per CDR3 protein. Counted here are 300,000 to 350,000 distinct CDR3 sequences, 11% occurring once; the ten biggest clones make up about a tenth. Source material: blood, either unsorted or a sorted T cell fraction (not recorded which). The receptors stem from a female donor with ankylosing spondylitis or in good health (not recorded which). The CDR3 runs from the conserved cysteine through the conserved F or W. Each record gives: V gene, D gene, clone size, J gene, CDR3 DNA, CDR3 protein. A D gene is named only where the DNA matches it firmly. Clone size is shown for a subset of rows, as once, few, many or a class of expanded clone.

v_gene: TRBV12-3/TRBV12-4; d_gene: TRBD1; abundance: many; j_gene: TRBJ2-3; CDR3nt: TGTGCCAGCAGTACAGGGACAGGGGAAACAGATACGCAGTATTTT; CDR3aa: CASSTGTGETDTQYF
v_gene: TRBV12-3/TRBV12-4; d_gene: NA; abundance: NA; j_gene: TRBJ2-1; CDR3nt: TGTGCCAGCAGCACCGACAGATATGAGCAGTTCTTC; CDR3aa: CASSTDRYEQFF
v_gene: TRBV7-9; d_gene: NA; abundance: many; j_gene: TRBJ2-7; CDR3nt: TGTGCCAGCAGCTTAGCCGCTGGGCCTCTCTCCTACGAGCAGTACTTC; CDR3aa: CASSLAAGPLSYEQYF
v_gene: TRBV20-1; d_gene: TRBD2; abundance: many; j_gene: TRBJ2-7; CDR3nt: TGCAGTGCCCCCGTACTAGCGGGTCCCTACGAGCAGTACTTC; CDR3aa: CSAPVLAGPYEQYF
v_gene: TRBV24-1; d_gene: TRBD2; abundance: NA; j_gene: TRBJ2-2; CDR3nt: TGTGCCACCAGTGATCCACTAGCGGAGATGAACACCGGGGAGCTGTTTTTT; CDR3aa: CATSDPLAEMNTGELFF
v_gene: TRBV5-1; d_gene: NA; abundance: NA; j_gene: TRBJ1-6; CDR3nt: TGCGCCAGCAGAGGGGAAAGCTCCTATAATTCACCCCTCCACTTT; CDR3aa: CASRGESSYNSPLHF
v_gene: TRBV20-1; d_gene: TRBD2; abundance: NA; j_gene: TRBJ2-3; CDR3nt: TGCAGTGCTAGCGGACTAGCGGGAGTTCCAGATACGCAGTATTTT; CDR3aa: CSASGLAGVPDTQYF
v_gene: TRBV5-1; d_gene: NA; abundance: few; j_gene: TRBJ2-1; CDR3nt: TGCGCCAGCAGCCCCACCCTCCCCCGGAGTGACAATGAGCAGTTCTTC; CDR3aa: CASSPTLPRSDNEQFF
v_gene: TRBV7-2; d_gene: NA; abundance: many; j_gene: TRBJ2-2; CDR3nt: TGTGCCAGCAGCTTAGTTCGTGGCGGGGAGCTGTTTTTT; CDR3aa: CASSLVRGGELFF
v_gene: TRBV21-1; d_gene: NA; abundance: many; j_gene: TRBJ2-4; CDR3nt: TGTGCCAGCAGCAAAACGGAGAAGCCCTACTTC; CDR3aa: CASSKTEKPYF
v_gene: TRBV7-2; d_gene: TRBD2; abundance: few; j_gene: TRBJ2-1; CDR3nt: TGTGCCAGCAGCCGGTTTAGCGGGAGTTCCTACAATGAGCAGTTCTTC; CDR3aa: CASSRFSGSSYNEQFF
v_gene: TRBV28; d_gene: TRBD1; abundance: many; j_gene: TRBJ1-1; CDR3nt: TGTGCCAGCAGGACAGGGGATGGAACGAACACTGAAGCTTTCTTT; CDR3aa: CASRTGDGTNTEAFF